This T cell receptor (beta chain) was observed in a study of blood T cell repertoires in COVID-19. Study-level background: COVID-19 samples, acute and convalescent, were from the United States, Italy and Spain. T cells, B-cell-depleted T cells, or PBMCs provided the cDNA or gDNA that served as material.

Authors' processing steps: By means of reference gene primer amplification, nucleated cell counts were estimated. Produced via immunoSEQ multiplex PCR; TCRdb's table is partial and in-frame only. V and J calls and clone size are given by that table; D and trimming were obtained from the DNA. The sample includes 200,000 to 250,000 clones, 82% of them seen just once. One Seattle source followed patients from active infection through their disease course. V lost 6 bases and J lost 2, with 7 bases in between. The CDR3 is 11 amino acids. Germline V gene data show CDR1 as SQVTM and CDR2 as ANQGSEA. The specimen was peripheral blood. The V and J genes are TRBV29-1 and TRBJ1-2; D remains unclear. The origin of this receptor is a woman aged 70 to 79 with COVID-19, enrolled during active disease. CDR3 region: CSVAENYGYTF. CDR3 sequence (DNA): TGCAGCGTCGCGGAAAACTATGGCTACACCTTC.